This TCR beta chain was recovered during a study of blood T cell repertoires in COVID-19. Study information: Samples of COVID-19 (acute and convalescent) were obtained from the United States, Italy and Spain. The cDNA or gDNA used as material had been derived from T cells, B-cell-depleted T cells, or PBMCs.

Clones were sequenced by immunoSEQ multiplex PCR, and TCRdb holds only the in-frame ones, with some missing. The data show roughly 150,000 clones, around 82% seen once. V lost 4 bases to trimming and J lost 4 bases, with 10 bases between them. Germline CDR1 is SGHDT and CDR2 is YYEEEE. This CDR3 comprises 13 residues. This chain links TRBV5-6 with TRBJ2-3, with a weak D call TRBD1 (6 bases). The TCR sequence derives from a man older than 75 with COVID-19, enrolled during active disease. Sequencing input: peripheral blood. DNA of the CDR3: TGTGCCAGCAGCCCTACAGGGTCAGATACGCAGTATTTT. This sequence encodes CASSPTGSDTQYF.